This T cell receptor beta chain was obtained from a study of tumor-infiltrating lymphocytes in primary liver carcinoma (dated by TCRdb to the late 2010s). With regard to the full study: The five patients, three men and two women aged 30 to 69 years, had hepatocellular carcinoma (four) or combined HCC and intrahepatic cholangiocarcinoma (one). The five patients had tumors staged T1-T3 N0M0, with maximum diameters ranging from about 4 to 11 cm. Roughly 3.5 to 7.5 million productive TCRbeta reads were obtained per sample, and no significant difference in read depth was found between tissue types. Across five regions of each liver tumor, along with adjacent normal tissue and blood, the study brought together TCRbeta repertoire sequencing, expression microarrays and whole-exome sequencing. A total of roughly 35 specimens from 5 patients, comprising some 25 tumor regions, 5 adjacent noncancerous liver tissues and 5 peripheral blood samples, were covered by TCRbeta repertoire sequencing. To link TCRbeta repertoire diversity to the local molecular phenotype, the 20 to 25 tumor region samples were profiled with Agilent mRNA microarrays. Repertoires from technical replicates were highly reproducible, with mean shared-clone rates about 0.88 and correlation coefficients above 0.95.

Total RNA and DNA were co-extracted from around 18-30 mg of bulk tissue with the AllPrep DNA/RNA mini kit, without cell sorting. About five patients with histopathologically diagnosed primary liver carcinoma underwent surgical resection in China between 2015 and March 2016. Patients had chronic HBV infection and were treatment-naive at sampling. Each tumor was sampled at five spatially separated regions: the tumor centre plus the superior, inferior, left-lateral and right-lateral poles. Histology showed that every tumor sample contained more than 80% viable tumor cells. Pieces of fresh tumor and adjacent tissue were cut in half, with one half kept in RNAlater at -80 degrees C and the other half sent for histology. The study at large found these results: Only about 7.5-25% of top clones were found in all five regions of a tumor, suggesting spatial heterogeneity of tumor-infiltrating T cells. Compared with blood, tumors had a significantly larger share of the repertoire taken up by the top 250 clones (p = 0.039). Comparison of CD4+ and CD8+ T cell repertoires was precluded by the use of bulk unsorted samples. The study included only five patients, and the authors note findings should be validated in a larger study. Repertoire overlap was found to be higher between tumor regions (mean around 35%) than between tumor-adjacent (approximately 17%) or tumor-blood (about 15%) pairs, consistent with antigen-driven expansion. Because sequencing covered only the TCR beta chain and unpaired alpha chains were not captured, true repertoire diversity is likely underestimated.

Counted from cysteine to phenylalanine, this CDR3 has 15 amino acids. Only CDR3 DNA is held: 45 bases, read in frame from base 1. For CDR1 and CDR2, the germline V gene lists MNHNS and SASEGT. Using a constant-region primer and ProtoScript II reverse transcriptase, TCRbeta-specific cDNA was reverse-transcribed from about 0.45 ug total RNA. Three nested multiplex PCR rounds, following a slightly modified ARM-PCR procedure, were used to build the TCRbeta libraries. Each of the first two PCR rounds ran for 10 cycles and used multiplex TRBV1-TRBV30 forward primers together with a Cbeta reverse primer. A final 25-cycle PCR with Deep VentR polymerase added sample barcodes and Illumina adapters. Before sequencing, amplicons of 200-500 bp were purified from gel using a QIAquick gel extraction kit. The TCRbeta amplicons were sequenced with 250-bp paired-end reads on an Illumina HiSeq 2500. The authors' analysis ran thus. Trimmomatic v0.33 was used to quality-trim the reads, and FLASH v1.2.11 was used to merge paired reads so that full CDR3 sequences could be recovered. V, D and J germline segments were assigned to the rearranged TCRbeta sequences by MiGEC v1.2.1b. VDJtools v1.0.0 computed clonotype statistics and Shannon-Wiener diversity indices. To reduce sampling bias, subsequent analyses other than the diversity analysis used only the 250 most abundant clonotypes in each sample. TCRdb trimmed public reads at Q25 via fastp, called clones via MiXCR and kept in-frame beta chains. Rows are unified per CDR3 protein, each entry keeping the most common DNA and genes. The V and J calls shown here were made by TCRdb, not taken from the authors' results. In this sample the table shows 90,000 to 140,000 distinct CDR3 sequences, roughly 80% of which occur a single time. In total, the top ten clones hold approximately 20% of the sample.

About this clonotype: It has no known antigen specificity. The junction departs from germline at one end; a sequencing error may be responsible.

The sequence derives from a man aged 40-49 years with primary liver carcinoma and hepatitis B virus infection. Sample: liver tumor tissue from sampling region 3. Explained via the paper, the cell subset or site label denotes: tumor region T3, left-lateral pole. The chain is encoded by TRBV6-1 joined to TRBJ2-6; a tentative D match to TRBD1 spans 6 bases. The CDR3 region: CASNESQGGANVLTF. Read as DNA, the sequence is TGTGCCAGCAATGAATCACAGGGTGGGGCCAACGTCCTGACTTTC.